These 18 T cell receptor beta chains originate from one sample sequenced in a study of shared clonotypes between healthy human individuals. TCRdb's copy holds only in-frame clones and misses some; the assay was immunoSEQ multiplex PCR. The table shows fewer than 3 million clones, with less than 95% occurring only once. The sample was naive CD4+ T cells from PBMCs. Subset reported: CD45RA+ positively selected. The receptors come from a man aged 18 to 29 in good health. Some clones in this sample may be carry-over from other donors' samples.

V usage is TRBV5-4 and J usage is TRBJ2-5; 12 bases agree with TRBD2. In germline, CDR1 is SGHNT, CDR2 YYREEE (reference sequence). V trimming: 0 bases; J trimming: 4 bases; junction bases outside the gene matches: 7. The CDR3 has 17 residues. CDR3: CASSLAGLAGGRETQYF. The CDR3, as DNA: TGTGCCAGCAGCTTGGCCGGGCTAGCGGGAGGGCGAGAGACCCAGTACTTC.

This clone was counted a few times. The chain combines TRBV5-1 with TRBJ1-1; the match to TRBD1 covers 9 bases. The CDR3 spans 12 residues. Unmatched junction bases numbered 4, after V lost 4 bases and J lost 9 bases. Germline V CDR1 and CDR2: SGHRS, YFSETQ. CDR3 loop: CASSPGQGQAFF. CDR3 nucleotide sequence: TGCGCCAGCAGCCCGGGACAGGGCCAAGCTTTCTTT.

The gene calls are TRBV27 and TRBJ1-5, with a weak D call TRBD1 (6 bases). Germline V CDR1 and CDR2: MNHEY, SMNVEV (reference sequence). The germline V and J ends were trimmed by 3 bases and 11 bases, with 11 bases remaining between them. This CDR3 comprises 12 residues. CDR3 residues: CASSFAAGAQHF. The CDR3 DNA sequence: TGTGCCAGCAGTTTCGCGGCAGGGGCCCAGCATTTT.

The CDR3 here is CASSQDVLDREQYF. CDR3 coding DNA: TGTGCCAGCAGCCAAGATGTCCTAGATAGGGAGCAGTACTTC. The V call is TRBV4-2, the J call TRBJ2-7, with D hard to call. The CDR3 spans 14 residues. V lost 0 bases to trimming and J lost 7 bases, with 13 bases between them. The germline V gene encodes CDR1 LGHNA and CDR2 YNFKEQ.

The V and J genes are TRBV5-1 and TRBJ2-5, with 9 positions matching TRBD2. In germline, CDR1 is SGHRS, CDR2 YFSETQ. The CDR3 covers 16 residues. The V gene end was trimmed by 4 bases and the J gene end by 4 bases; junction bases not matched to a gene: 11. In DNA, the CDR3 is TGCGCCAGCAGCGGGAGTCGGGGGACTAGCCGAGAGACCCAGTACTTC. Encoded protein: CASSGSRGTSRETQYF.

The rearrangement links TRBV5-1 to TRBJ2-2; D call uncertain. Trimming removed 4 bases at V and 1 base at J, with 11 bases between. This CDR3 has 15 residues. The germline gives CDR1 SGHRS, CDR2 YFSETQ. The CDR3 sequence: CASSDPTMNTGELFF. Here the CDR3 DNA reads TGCGCCAGCAGCGACCCGACCATGAACACCGGGGAGCTGTTTTTT.

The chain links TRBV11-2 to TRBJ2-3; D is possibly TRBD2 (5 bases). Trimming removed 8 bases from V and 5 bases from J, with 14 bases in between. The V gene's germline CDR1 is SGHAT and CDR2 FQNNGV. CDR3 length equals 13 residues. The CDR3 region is CASVRGTGDTQYF. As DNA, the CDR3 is TGTGCCAGCGTACGGGGTACGGGAGATACGCAGTATTTT.

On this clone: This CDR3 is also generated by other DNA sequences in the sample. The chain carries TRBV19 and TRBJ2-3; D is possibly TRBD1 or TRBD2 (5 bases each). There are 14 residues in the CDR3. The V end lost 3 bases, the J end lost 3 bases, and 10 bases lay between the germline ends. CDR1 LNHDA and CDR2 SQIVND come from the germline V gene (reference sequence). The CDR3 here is CASSIGADTDTQYF. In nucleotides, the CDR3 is TGTGCCAGTAGTATCGGGGCGGATACAGATACGCAGTATTTT.

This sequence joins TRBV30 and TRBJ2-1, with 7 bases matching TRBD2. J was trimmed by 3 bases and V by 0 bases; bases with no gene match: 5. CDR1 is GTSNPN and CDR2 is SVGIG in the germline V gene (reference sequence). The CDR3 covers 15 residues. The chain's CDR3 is CAWSVELADYNEQFF. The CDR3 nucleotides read TGTGCCTGGAGTGTAGAGCTAGCGGACTACAATGAGCAGTTCTTC.

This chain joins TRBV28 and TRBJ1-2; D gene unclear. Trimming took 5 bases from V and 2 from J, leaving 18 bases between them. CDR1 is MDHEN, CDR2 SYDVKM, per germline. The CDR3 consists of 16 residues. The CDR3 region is CASSLASHSLNYGYTF. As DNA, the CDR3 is TGTGCCAGCAGTCTCGCCAGCCACAGCCTGAACTATGGCTACACCTTC.

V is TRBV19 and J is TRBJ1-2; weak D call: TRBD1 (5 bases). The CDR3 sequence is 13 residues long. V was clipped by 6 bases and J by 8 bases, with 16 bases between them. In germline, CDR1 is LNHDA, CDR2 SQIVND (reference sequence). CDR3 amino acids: CASRRDRDRGYTF. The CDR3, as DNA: TGTGCCAGTAGACGCGACCGGGACCGGGGCTACACCTTC.

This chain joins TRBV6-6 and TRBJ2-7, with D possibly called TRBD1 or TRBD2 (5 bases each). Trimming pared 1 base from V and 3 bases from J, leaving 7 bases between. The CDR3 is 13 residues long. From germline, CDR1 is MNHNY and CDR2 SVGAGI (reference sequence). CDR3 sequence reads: CASSYLGDYEQYF. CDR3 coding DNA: TGTGCCAGCAGTTACTTGGGGGACTACGAGCAGTACTTC.

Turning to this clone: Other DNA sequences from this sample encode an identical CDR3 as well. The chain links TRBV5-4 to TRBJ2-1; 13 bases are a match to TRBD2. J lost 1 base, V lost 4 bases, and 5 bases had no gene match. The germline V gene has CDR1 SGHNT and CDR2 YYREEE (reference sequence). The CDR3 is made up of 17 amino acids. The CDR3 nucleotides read TGTGCCAGCAGCCGTGGACTAGCGGGAGTTTCCTACAATGAGCAGTTCTTC. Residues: CASSRGLAGVSYNEQFF. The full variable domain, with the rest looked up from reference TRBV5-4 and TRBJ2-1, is ETGVTQSPTHLIKTRGQQVTLRCSSQSGHNTVSWYQQALGQGPQFIFQYYREEENGRGNFPPRFSGLQFPNYSSELNVNALELDDSALYLCASSRGLAGVSYNEQFFGPGTRLTVL.

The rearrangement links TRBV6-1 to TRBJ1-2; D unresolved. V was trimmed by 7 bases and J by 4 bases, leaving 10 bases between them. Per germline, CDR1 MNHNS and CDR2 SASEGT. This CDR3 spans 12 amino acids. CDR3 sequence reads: CASTAPSYGYTF. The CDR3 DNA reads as TGTGCCAGCACAGCCCCCTCCTATGGCTACACCTTC.

The DNA for the CDR3 is TGTGCCAGCAGAACACGAGCCAATCAGCCCCAGCATTTT. It translates to CASRTRANQPQHF. The chain has TRBV28 and TRBJ1-5, with D unclear. Trimming cost V 6 bases and J 3 bases, with 9 bases left between them. The CDR3 covers 13 residues. CDR1 is MDHEN and CDR2 is SYDVKM in the germline V gene.

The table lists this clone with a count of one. CDR3 residues: CASGGDQETQYF. CDR3 DNA sequence: TGTGCCAGCGGGGGGGACCAAGAGACCCAGTACTTC. V and J are TRBV28 and TRBJ2-5; TRBD2 aligns across 7 bases. The CDR3 runs to 12 residues. Germline lookup yields CDR1 MDHEN and CDR2 SYDVKM. The V segment lost 8 bases and the J segment 0 bases; nucleotides outside the gene matches: 0.

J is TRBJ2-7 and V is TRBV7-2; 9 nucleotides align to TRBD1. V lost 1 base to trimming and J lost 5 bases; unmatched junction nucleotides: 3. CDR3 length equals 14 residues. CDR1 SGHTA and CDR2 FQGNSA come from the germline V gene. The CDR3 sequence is CASSLDRGPNEQYF. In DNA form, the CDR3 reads TGTGCCAGCAGCTTAGACAGGGGGCCCAACGAGCAGTACTTC.

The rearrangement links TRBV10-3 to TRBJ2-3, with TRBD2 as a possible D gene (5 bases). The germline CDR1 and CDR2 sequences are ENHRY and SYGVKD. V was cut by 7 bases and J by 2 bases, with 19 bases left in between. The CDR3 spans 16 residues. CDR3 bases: TGTGCCATCAATCGGGGTCCCGTATCGAACACAGATACGCAGTATTTT. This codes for CAINRGPVSNTDTQYF.